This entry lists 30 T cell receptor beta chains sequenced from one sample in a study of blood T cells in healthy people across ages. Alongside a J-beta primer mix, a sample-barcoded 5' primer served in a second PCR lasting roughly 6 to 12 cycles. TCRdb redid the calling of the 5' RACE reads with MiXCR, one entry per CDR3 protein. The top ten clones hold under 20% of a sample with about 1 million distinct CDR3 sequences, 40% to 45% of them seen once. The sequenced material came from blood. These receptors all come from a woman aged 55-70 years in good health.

The CDR3 DNA reads TGCAGTGCTAGTGGGCTAGCGGGAGACATCTACGAGCAGTACTTC. Encoded protein: CSASGLAGDIYEQYF. The chain combines TRBV20-1 with TRBJ2-7; TRBD2 aligns across 10 bases. The V and J ends lost 3 bases and 3 bases, in that order; junction bases with no gene match: 8. In germline, CDR1 is DFQATT, CDR2 SNEGSKA (reference sequence). The CDR3 covers 15 residues.

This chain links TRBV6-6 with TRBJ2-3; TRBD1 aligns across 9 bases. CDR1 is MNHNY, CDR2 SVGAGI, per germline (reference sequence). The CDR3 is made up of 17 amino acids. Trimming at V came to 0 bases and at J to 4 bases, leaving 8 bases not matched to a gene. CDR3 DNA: TGTGCCAGCAGTTACTCTGGGACAGGGAGTAGCCCAGATACGCAGTATTTT. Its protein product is CASSYSGTGSSPDTQYF.

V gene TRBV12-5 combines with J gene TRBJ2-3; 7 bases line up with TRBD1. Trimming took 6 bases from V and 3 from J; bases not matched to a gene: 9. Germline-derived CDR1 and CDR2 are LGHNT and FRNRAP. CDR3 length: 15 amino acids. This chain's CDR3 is CASGRTGARTDTQYF. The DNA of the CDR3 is TGTGCTAGTGGAAGAACAGGGGCTCGGACAGATACGCAGTATTTT.

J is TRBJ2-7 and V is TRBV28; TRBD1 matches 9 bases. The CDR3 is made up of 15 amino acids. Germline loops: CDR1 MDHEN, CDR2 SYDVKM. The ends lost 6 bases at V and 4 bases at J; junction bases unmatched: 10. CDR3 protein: CASSGTGTGWYEQYF. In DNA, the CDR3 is TGTGCCAGCAGCGGGACCGGGACAGGGTGGTACGAGCAGTACTTC.

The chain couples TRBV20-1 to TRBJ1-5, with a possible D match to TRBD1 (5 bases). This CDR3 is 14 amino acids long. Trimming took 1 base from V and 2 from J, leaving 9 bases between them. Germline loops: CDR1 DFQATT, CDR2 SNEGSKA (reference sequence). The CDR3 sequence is CSARVTEGNQPQHF. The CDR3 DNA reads TGCAGTGCTAGAGTGACAGAAGGCAATCAGCCCCAGCATTTT.

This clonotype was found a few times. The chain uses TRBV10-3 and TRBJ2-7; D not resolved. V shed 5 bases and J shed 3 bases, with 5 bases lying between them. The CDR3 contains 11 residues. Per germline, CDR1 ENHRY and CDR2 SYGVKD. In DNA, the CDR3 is TGTGCCATCAGTAGTAGCTACGAGCAGTACTTC. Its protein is CAISSSYEQYF.

The CDR3 bases are TGTGCCAGCAGTTACTTGAGCGGGAATGAGCAGTTCTTC. Encoded protein: CASSYLSGNEQFF. V and J are TRBV6-5 and TRBJ2-1; possibly TRBD2 for D (6 bases). V lost 1 base and J 7 bases, leaving 8 bases between the germline ends. Per the germline V gene, CDR1 is MNHEY and CDR2 is SVGAGI. This CDR3 has 13 amino acids.

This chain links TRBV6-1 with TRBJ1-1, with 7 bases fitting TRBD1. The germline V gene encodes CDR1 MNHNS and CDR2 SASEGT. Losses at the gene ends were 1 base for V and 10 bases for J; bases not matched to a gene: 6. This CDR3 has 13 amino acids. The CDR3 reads CASSEGRGPRAFF. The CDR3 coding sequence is TGTGCCAGCAGTGAAGGAAGGGGGCCTCGAGCTTTCTTT.

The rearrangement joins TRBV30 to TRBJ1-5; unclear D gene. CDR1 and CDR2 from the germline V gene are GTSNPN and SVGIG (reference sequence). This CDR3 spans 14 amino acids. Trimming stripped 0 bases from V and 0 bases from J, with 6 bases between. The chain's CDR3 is CAWSVHSSNQPQHF. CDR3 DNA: TGTGCCTGGAGTGTACACAGTAGCAATCAGCCCCAGCATTTT. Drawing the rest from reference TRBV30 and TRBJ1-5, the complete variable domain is SQTIHQWPATLVQPVGSPLSLECTVEGTSNPNLYWYRQAAGRGLQLLFYSVGIGQISSEVPQNLSASRPQDRQFILSSKKLLLSDSGFYLCAWSVHSSNQPQHFGDGTRLSIL.

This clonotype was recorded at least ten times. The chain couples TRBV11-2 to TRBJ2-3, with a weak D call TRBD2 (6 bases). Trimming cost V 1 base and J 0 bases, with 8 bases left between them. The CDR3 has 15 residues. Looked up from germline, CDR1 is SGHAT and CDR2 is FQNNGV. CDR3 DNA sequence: TGTGCCAGCAGCTTAGCGGGAGAGAGCACAGATACGCAGTATTTT. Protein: CASSLAGESTDTQYF.

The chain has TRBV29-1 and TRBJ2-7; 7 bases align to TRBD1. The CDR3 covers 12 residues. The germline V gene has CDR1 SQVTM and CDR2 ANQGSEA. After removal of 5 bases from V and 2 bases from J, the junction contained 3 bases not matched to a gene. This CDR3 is CSVLGTAYEQYF. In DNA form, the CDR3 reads TGCAGCGTTCTCGGGACAGCCTACGAGCAGTACTTC.

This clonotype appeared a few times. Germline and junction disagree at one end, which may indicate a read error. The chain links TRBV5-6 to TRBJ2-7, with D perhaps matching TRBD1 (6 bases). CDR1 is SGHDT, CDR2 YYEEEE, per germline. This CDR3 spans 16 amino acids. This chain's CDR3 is CASTLMGHLSLREQYF. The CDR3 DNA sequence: TGTGCCAGCACCTTGATGGGACACCTGTCCCTACGCGAGCAGTACTTC.

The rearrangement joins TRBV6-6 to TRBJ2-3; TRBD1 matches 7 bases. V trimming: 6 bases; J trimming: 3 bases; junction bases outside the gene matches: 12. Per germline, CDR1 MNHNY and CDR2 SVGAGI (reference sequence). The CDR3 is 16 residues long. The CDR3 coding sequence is TGTGCCAGCAGACCAGCGACCGGGACAGTTACAGATACGCAGTATTTT. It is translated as CASRPATGTVTDTQYF.

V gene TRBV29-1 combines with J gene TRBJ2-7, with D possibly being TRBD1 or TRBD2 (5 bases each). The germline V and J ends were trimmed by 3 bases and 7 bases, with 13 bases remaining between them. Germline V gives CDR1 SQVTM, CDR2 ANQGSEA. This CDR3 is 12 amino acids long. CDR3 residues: CSVDRGVGEQYF. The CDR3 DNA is TGCAGCGTTGATCGAGGGGTTGGGGAGCAGTACTTC.

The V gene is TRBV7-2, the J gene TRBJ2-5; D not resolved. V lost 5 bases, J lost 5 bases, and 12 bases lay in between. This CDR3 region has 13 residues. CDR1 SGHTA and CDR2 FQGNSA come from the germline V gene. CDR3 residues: CASSRDPLETQYF. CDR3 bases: TGTGCCAGCAGCAGAGACCCTTTGGAGACCCAGTACTTC. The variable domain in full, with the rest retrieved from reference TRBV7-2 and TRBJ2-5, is GAGVSQSPSNKVTEKGKDVELRCDPISGHTALYWYRQSLGQGLEFLIYFQGNSAPDKSGLPSDRFSAERTGGSVSTLTIQRTQQEDSAVYLCASSRDPLETQYFGPGTRLLVL.

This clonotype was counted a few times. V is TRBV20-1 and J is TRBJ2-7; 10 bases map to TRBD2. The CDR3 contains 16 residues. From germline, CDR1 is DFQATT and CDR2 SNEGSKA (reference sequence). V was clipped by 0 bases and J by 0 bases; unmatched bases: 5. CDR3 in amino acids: CSARDRASGSSYEQYF. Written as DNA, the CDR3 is TGCAGTGCTAGAGATAGGGCTAGCGGGAGCTCCTACGAGCAGTACTTC.

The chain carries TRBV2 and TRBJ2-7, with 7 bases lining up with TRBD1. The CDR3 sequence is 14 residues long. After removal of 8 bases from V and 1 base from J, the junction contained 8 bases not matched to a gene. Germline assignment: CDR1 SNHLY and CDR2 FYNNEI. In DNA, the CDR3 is TGTGCCAGCTCAGGGACAGTGGGGTCCTACGAGCAGTACTTC. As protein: CASSGTVGSYEQYF.

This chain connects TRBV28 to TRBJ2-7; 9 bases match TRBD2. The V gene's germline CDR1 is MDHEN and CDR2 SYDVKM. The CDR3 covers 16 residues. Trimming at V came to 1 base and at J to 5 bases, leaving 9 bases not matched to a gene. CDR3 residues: CASSLFSGSGSHEQYF. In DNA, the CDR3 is TGTGCCAGCAGTTTATTTTCGGGTAGCGGGAGTCACGAGCAGTACTTC. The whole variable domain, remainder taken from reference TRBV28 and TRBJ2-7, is DVKVTQSSRYLVKRTGEKVFLECVQDMDHENMFWYRQDPGLGLRLIYFSYDVKMKEKGDIPEGYSVSREKKERFSLILESASTNQTSMYLCASSLFSGSGSHEQYFGPGTRLTVT.

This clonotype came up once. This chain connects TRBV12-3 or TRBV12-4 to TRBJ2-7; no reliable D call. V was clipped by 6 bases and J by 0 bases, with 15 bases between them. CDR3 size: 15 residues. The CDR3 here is CASSDSPLSSYEQYF. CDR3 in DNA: TGTGCCAGCAGCGACTCCCCGCTCAGCTCCTACGAGCAGTACTTC.

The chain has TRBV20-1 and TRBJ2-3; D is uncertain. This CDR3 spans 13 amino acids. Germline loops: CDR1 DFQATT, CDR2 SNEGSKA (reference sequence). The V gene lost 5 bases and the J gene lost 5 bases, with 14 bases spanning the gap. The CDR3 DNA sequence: TGCAGTGCTCCCAGGATCACGGGAGATACGCAGTATTTT. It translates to CSAPRITGDTQYF.

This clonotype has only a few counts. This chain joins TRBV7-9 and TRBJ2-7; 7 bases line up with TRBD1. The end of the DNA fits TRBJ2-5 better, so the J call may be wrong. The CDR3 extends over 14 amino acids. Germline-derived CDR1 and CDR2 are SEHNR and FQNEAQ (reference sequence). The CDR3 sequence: CASSLTGDGETQYF. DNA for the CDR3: TGTGCCAGCAGCTTAACAGGGGACGGAGAGACCCAGTACTTC.

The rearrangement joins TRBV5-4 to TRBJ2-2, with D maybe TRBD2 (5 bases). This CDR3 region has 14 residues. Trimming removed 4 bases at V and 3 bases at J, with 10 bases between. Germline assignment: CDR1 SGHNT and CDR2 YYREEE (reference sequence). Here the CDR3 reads CASSQRAYTGELFF. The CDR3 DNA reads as TGTGCCAGCAGCCAGAGGGCCTACACCGGGGAGCTGTTTTTT. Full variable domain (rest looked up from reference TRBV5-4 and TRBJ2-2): ETGVTQSPTHLIKTRGQQVTLRCSSQSGHNTVSWYQQALGQGPQFIFQYYREEENGRGNFPPRFSGLQFPNYSSELNVNALELDDSALYLCASSQRAYTGELFFGEGSRLTVL.

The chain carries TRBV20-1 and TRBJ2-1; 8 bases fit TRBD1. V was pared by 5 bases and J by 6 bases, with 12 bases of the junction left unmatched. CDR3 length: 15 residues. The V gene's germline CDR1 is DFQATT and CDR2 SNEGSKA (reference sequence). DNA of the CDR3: TGCAGTGCTCCTGGACAGGGCACGGGAGCCAATGAGCAGTTCTTC. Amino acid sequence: CSAPGQGTGANEQFF.

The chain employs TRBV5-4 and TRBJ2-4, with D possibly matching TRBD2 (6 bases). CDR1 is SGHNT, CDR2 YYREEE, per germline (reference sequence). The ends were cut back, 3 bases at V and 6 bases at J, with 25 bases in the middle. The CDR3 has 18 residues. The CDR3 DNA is TGTGCCAGCAGCTCGGGGGAAGCGTCACTCGCACGGGGAAACATTCAGTACTTC. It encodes CASSSGEASLARGNIQYF.

CDR3 nucleotide sequence: TGTGCCAGCAGCCAAGTCGGAGGGACGTCGGAGCAGTACTTC. Protein: CASSQVGGTSEQYF. The chain recombines TRBV3-1 with TRBJ2-7; tentatively, D is TRBD2 (6 bases). This CDR3 region has 14 residues. Trimming stripped 1 base from V and 7 bases from J, with 14 bases between. CDR1 is LGHDT and CDR2 is YNNKEL in the germline V gene (reference sequence).

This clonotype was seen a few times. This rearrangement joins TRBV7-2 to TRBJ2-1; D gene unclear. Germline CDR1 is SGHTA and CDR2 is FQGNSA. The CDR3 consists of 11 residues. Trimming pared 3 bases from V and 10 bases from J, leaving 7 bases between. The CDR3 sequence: CASSFSTEQFF. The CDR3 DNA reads TGTGCCAGCAGCTTCTCCACGGAGCAGTTCTTC.

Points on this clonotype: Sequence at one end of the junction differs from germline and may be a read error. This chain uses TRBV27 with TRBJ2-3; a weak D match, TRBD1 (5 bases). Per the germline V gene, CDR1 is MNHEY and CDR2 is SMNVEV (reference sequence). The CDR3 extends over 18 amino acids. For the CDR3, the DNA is TGTGCCAGCAGTTTAAGGGGCCGGTCGAGTGGGCACACAGAGACGCAGTATTTT. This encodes CASSLRGRSSGHTETQYF.

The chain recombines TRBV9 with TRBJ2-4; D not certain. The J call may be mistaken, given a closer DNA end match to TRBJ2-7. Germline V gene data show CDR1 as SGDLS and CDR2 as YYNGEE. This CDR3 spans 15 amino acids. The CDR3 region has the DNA TGTGCCAGCAGCCCACGCCTCGACATTGCCTACGAGCAGTACTTC. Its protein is CASSPRLDIAYEQYF.

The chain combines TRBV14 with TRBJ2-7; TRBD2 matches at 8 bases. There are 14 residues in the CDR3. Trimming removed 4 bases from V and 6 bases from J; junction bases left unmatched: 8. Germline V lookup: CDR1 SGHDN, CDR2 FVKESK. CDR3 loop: CASSRSGGWGEQYF. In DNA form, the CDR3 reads TGTGCCAGCAGCCGAAGCGGGGGCTGGGGCGAGCAGTACTTC.

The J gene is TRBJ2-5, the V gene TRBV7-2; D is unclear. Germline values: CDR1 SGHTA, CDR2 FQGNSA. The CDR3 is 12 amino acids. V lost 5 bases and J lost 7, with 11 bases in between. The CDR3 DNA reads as TGTGCCAGCAGCCGCAGAGAAGGGACCCAGTACTTC. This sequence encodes CASSRREGTQYF.